The TCR beta chain described here comes from a study of blood T cells in healthy people across ages. PCR was performed a second time for about 6 to 12 cycles using a sample-barcoded 5' primer and a J-beta primer mix. TCRdb reanalysed the 5' RACE reads using MiXCR and keeps one entry per CDR3 protein. The table has approximately 830,000 distinct CDR3 sequences, about 59% seen once; the top ten hold 25% to 35%. The CDR3 is 15 amino acids. V lost 6 bases and J lost 9, with 21 bases in between. Germline CDR1 is MNHEY and CDR2 is SVGAGI. In this sample, this clonotype turned up a few times. The V call is TRBV6-5, the J call TRBJ2-1, with TRBD2 as a possible D gene (5 bases). The receptor was derived from a man aged 25 to 40 in good health. The sequencing sample was made of blood. The CDR3 DNA sequence: TGTGCCAGCAGACCTACTAGTTTCCGCATGAGTGAGCAGTTCTTC. This translates into CASRPTSFRMSEQFF.